A selection of T cell receptor beta chains follows, all from one sample in a study of CD8 T cells in Susac syndrome. TCRdb fed the immunoSEQ multiplex PCR reads into MiXCR, producing one record per CDR3 protein. The data show about 120,000 distinct CDR3 sequences, under 95% seen once. Sequencing input: CD8+ T cells from PBMCs. The receptors come from a human donor in good health. The CDR3 runs from the conserved cysteine through the conserved F or W. D genes are given only for firm matches. The size of a clone is reported for some rows only, either as once, few or many, or as a class for expanded clones.

V gene: TRBV19; D gene: TRBD1; clone size: NA; J gene: TRBJ2-5; CDR3 protein: CASSPWTGSGETQYF; CDR3 DNA: TGTGCCAGTAGTCCCTGGACAGGGAGTGGGGAGACCCAGTACTTC
V gene: TRBV12-3/TRBV12-4; D gene: NA; clone size: NA; J gene: TRBJ2-7; CDR3 protein: CASSPTPPGYYEQYF; CDR3 DNA: TGTGCCAGCAGTCCCACCCCCCCAGGATACTACGAGCAGTACTTC
V gene: TRBV5-1; D gene: NA; clone size: NA; J gene: TRBJ1-2; CDR3 protein: CASRINQEPRYGYTF; CDR3 DNA: TGCGCCAGCAGGATTAATCAGGAGCCCCGCTATGGCTACACCTTC
V gene: TRBV20-1; D gene: NA; clone size: NA; J gene: TRBJ2-3; CDR3 protein: CSASRQYTDTQYF; CDR3 DNA: TGCAGTGCTAGTCGGCAGTACACAGATACGCAGTATTTT
V gene: TRBV30; D gene: NA; clone size: NA; J gene: TRBJ2-5; CDR3 protein: CAWSVLAGEETQYF; CDR3 DNA: TGTGCCTGGAGTGTACTCGCAGGGGAAGAGACCCAGTACTTC
V gene: TRBV6-1; D gene: TRBD1; clone size: NA; J gene: TRBJ2-2; CDR3 protein: CASSARTGTNTGELFF; CDR3 DNA: TGTGCCAGCAGTGCCCGGACAGGGACGAACACCGGGGAGCTGTTTTTT
V gene: TRBV6-5; D gene: TRBD1; clone size: once; J gene: TRBJ2-3; CDR3 protein: CASSYGDRTDTQYF; CDR3 DNA: TGTGCCAGCAGTTATGGGGACAGAACAGATACGCAGTATTTT
V gene: TRBV5-6; D gene: NA; clone size: NA; J gene: TRBJ1-1; CDR3 protein: CASSLVRGPNTEAFF; CDR3 DNA: TGTGCCAGCAGCTTGGTAAGGGGCCCGAACACTGAAGCTTTCTTT
V gene: TRBV5-1; D gene: TRBD1; clone size: NA; J gene: TRBJ2-5; CDR3 protein: CASSGVQGAGETQYF; CDR3 DNA: TGCGCCAGCAGCGGTGTCCAGGGGGCCGGGGAGACCCAGTACTTC
V gene: TRBV19; D gene: NA; clone size: NA; J gene: TRBJ2-4; CDR3 protein: CASSIVAGAKNIQYF; CDR3 DNA: TGTGCCAGTAGTATTGTGGCGGGAGCCAAAAACATTCAGTACTTC
V gene: TRBV12-3/TRBV12-4; D gene: NA; clone size: NA; J gene: TRBJ1-2; CDR3 protein: CASSALRANYGYTF; CDR3 DNA: TGTGCCAGCTCTGCACTAAGAGCTAACTATGGCTACACCTTC
V gene: TRBV7-9; D gene: TRBD2; clone size: once; J gene: TRBJ2-3; CDR3 protein: CASSPLAGAQDTQYF; CDR3 DNA: TGTGCCAGCAGCCCACTAGCGGGAGCCCAAGATACGCAGTATTTT
V gene: TRBV19; D gene: NA; clone size: NA; J gene: TRBJ1-1; CDR3 protein: CASSNVPETQAFF; CDR3 DNA: TGTGCCAGTAGTAACGTCCCAGAAACTCAAGCTTTCTTT
V gene: TRBV6-2/TRBV6-3; D gene: NA; clone size: NA; J gene: TRBJ2-1; CDR3 protein: CASSLQGEQFF; CDR3 DNA: TGTGCCAGCAGCCTCCAGGGTGAGCAGTTCTTC
V gene: TRBV19; D gene: NA; clone size: NA; J gene: TRBJ1-2; CDR3 protein: CASSIRGELGGYTF; CDR3 DNA: TGTGCCAGTAGTATAAGGGGGGAGCTCGGTGGCTACACCTTC
V gene: TRBV19; D gene: TRBD1; clone size: NA; J gene: TRBJ2-2; CDR3 protein: CATPPNPGQGDTGELFF; CDR3 DNA: TGTGCCACCCCCCCCAACCCGGGACAGGGGGACACCGGGGAGCTGTTTTTT
V gene: TRBV11-2; D gene: TRBD1; clone size: NA; J gene: TRBJ1-6; CDR3 protein: CASSLRQGSSPLHF; CDR3 DNA: TGTGCCAGCAGCCTGAGACAGGGTAGTTCACCCCTCCACTTT
V gene: TRBV19; D gene: NA; clone size: few; J gene: TRBJ2-7; CDR3 protein: CASSIGALYEQYF; CDR3 DNA: TGTGCCAGTAGTATAGGGGCCTTATACGAGCAGTACTTC
V gene: TRBV29-1; D gene: NA; clone size: NA; J gene: TRBJ1-1; CDR3 protein: CSAISSGTGTAEAFF; CDR3 DNA: TGCAGCGCGATCTCCTCAGGTACGGGGACCGCGGAAGCTTTCTTT
V gene: TRBV5-5; D gene: NA; clone size: NA; J gene: TRBJ2-7; CDR3 protein: CASSPGPLTYEQYF; CDR3 DNA: TGTGCCAGCAGTCCGGGTCCCTTAACCTACGAGCAGTACTTC
V gene: TRBV7-2; D gene: TRBD1; clone size: NA; J gene: TRBJ2-3; CDR3 protein: CASSLGWATGSTDTQYF; CDR3 DNA: TGTGCCAGCAGCTTAGGGTGGGCGACAGGGTCAACAGATACGCAGTATTTT
V gene: TRBV7-2; D gene: TRBD1; clone size: NA; J gene: TRBJ1-5; CDR3 protein: CASSLRQGDQPQHF; CDR3 DNA: TGTGCCAGCAGCCTCAGACAGGGGGATCAGCCCCAGCATTTT
V gene: TRBV30; D gene: TRBD1; clone size: NA; J gene: TRBJ2-6; CDR3 protein: CAWSGTGLFETF; CDR3 DNA: TGTGCCTGGAGCGGGACAGGGCTTTTTGAGACTTTC
V gene: TRBV7-3; D gene: NA; clone size: NA; J gene: TRBJ2-3; CDR3 protein: CASSLSPGPYTQYF; CDR3 DNA: TGTGCCAGCAGCTTAAGTCCGGGACCCTATACGCAGTATTTT
V gene: TRBV19; D gene: NA; clone size: NA; J gene: TRBJ1-2; CDR3 protein: CASSIGHMEGGYTF; CDR3 DNA: TGTGCCAGTAGTATTGGGCACATGGAAGGAGGCTACACCTTC
V gene: TRBV21-1; D gene: NA; clone size: NA; J gene: TRBJ2-3; CDR3 protein: CASSEPDRTDTQYF; CDR3 DNA: TGTGCCAGCAGCGAGCCCGACAGAACAGATACGCAGTATTTT
V gene: TRBV7-2; D gene: NA; clone size: NA; J gene: TRBJ1-2; CDR3 protein: CASSFPGEYYGYTF; CDR3 DNA: TGTGCCAGCAGCTTCCCGGGGGAGTACTATGGCTACACCTTC
V gene: TRBV7-2; D gene: TRBD1; clone size: once; J gene: TRBJ1-1; CDR3 protein: CASTVTGVGITEAFF; CDR3 DNA: TGTGCCAGCACGGTTACAGGGGTCGGAATCACTGAAGCTTTCTTT
V gene: TRBV23-1; D gene: NA; clone size: few; J gene: TRBJ2-5; CDR3 protein: CASSQSRGEQETQYF; CDR3 DNA: TGCGCCAGCAGTCAATCGAGGGGAGAACAAGAGACCCAGTACTTC
V gene: TRBV7-8; D gene: NA; clone size: NA; J gene: TRBJ2-7; CDR3 protein: CASSSRGGGGEQYF; CDR3 DNA: TGTGCCAGCAGCTCTCGGGGTGGGGGAGGCGAGCAGTACTTC
V gene: TRBV4-2; D gene: NA; clone size: few; J gene: TRBJ2-7; CDR3 protein: CASSQGQERSEQYF; CDR3 DNA: TGTGCCAGCAGCCAAGGACAGGAACGTTCGGAGCAGTACTTC
V gene: TRBV18; D gene: NA; clone size: NA; J gene: TRBJ1-2; CDR3 protein: CASSPMKGDYGYTF; CDR3 DNA: TGTGCCAGCTCACCAATGAAGGGCGACTATGGCTACACCTTC
V gene: TRBV11-2; D gene: NA; clone size: once; J gene: TRBJ1-2; CDR3 protein: CASSSGTAYGYTF; CDR3 DNA: TGTGCCAGCAGCTCCGGGACCGCATATGGCTACACCTTC
V gene: TRBV7-6; D gene: NA; clone size: NA; J gene: TRBJ2-5; CDR3 protein: CASSSISQETQYF; CDR3 DNA: TGTGCCAGCAGCTCTATCTCCCAAGAGACCCAGTACTTC
V gene: TRBV19; D gene: NA; clone size: NA; J gene: TRBJ1-5; CDR3 protein: CASSIERGRGNQPQHF; CDR3 DNA: TGTGCCAGTAGTATAGAACGTGGCAGGGGCAATCAGCCCCAGCATTTT
V gene: TRBV10-3; D gene: TRBD1; clone size: NA; J gene: TRBJ1-5; CDR3 protein: CAIGGQGEWSNQPQHF; CDR3 DNA: TGTGCCATCGGGGGACAGGGTGAGTGGAGCAATCAGCCCCAGCATTTT
V gene: TRBV5-1; D gene: TRBD2; clone size: NA; J gene: TRBJ2-3; CDR3 protein: CASSLGSGVDTQYF; CDR3 DNA: TGCGCCAGCAGCTTGGGTAGCGGGGTTGATACGCAGTATTTT
V gene: TRBV2; D gene: NA; clone size: NA; J gene: TRBJ2-7; CDR3 protein: CASSGVGRSSYEQYF; CDR3 DNA: TGTGCCAGCAGCGGGGTTGGCAGGAGCTCCTACGAGCAGTACTTC